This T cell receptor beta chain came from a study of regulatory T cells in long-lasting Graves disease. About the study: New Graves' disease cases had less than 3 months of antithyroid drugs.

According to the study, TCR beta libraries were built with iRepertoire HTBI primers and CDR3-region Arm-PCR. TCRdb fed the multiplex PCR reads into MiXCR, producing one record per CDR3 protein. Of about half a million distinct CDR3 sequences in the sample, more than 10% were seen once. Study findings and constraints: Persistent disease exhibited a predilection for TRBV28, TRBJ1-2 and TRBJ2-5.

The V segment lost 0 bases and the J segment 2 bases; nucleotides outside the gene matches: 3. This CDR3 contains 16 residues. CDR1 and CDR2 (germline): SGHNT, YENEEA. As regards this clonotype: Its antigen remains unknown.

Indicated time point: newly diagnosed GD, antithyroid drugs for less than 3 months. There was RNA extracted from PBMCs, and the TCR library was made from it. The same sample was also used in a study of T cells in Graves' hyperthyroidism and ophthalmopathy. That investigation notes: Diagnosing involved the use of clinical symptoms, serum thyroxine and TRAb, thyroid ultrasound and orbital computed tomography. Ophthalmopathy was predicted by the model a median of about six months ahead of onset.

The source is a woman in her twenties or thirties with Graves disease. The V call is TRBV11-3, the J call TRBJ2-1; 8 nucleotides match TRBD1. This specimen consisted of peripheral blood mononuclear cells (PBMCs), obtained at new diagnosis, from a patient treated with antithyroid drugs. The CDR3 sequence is CASSLEGGQAYNEQFF. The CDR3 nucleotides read TGTGCCAGCAGCTTAGAAGGGGGACAGGCCTACAATGAGCAGTTCTTC.